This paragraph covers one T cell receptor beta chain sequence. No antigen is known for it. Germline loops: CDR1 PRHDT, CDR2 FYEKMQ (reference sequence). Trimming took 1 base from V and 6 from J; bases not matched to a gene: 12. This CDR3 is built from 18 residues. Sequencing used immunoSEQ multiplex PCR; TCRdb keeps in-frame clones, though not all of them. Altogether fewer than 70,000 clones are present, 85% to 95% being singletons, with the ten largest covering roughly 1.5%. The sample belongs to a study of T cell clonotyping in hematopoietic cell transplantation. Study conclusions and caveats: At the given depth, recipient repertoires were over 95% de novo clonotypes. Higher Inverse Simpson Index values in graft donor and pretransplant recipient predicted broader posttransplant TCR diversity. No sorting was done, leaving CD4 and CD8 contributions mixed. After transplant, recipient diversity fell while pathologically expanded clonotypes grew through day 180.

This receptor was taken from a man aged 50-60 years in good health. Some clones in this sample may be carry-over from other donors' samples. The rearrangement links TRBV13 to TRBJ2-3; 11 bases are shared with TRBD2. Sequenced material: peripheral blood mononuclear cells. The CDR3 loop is CASSLVRRLAGGVDTQYF. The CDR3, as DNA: TGTGCCAGCAGCTTAGTCCGGAGGCTAGCGGGGGGTGTCGATACGCAGTATTTT.